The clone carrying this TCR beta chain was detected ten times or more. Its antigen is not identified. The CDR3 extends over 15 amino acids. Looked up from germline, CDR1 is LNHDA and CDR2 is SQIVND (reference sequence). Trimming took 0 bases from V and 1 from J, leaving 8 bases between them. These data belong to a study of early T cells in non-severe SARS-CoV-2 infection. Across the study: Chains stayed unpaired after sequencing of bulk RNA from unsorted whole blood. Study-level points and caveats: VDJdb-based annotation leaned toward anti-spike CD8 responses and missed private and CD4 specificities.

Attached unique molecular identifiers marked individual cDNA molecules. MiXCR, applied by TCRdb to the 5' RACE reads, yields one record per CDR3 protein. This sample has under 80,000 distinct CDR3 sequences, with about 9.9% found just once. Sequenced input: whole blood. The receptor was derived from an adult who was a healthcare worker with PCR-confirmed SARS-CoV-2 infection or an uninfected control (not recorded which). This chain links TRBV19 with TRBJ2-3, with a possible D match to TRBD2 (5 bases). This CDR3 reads CASSIDGRGTDTQYF. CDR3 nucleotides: TGTGCCAGTAGTATAGACGGGCGGGGCACAGATACGCAGTATTTT.